What follows are 9 T cell receptor beta chains derived from one specimen sequenced in a study of lymphopenia after photon versus proton radiotherapy. Data came from immunoSEQ multiplex PCR; TCRdb stores just in-frame clones and leaves some out. The sample holds 150,000 or so clones, less than 90% seen once. The specimen comprised peripheral blood, sampled from a patient treated with photon-based radiotherapy. These receptors were obtained from a middle-aged man with gastric cancer.

The CDR3 DNA reads as TGCGCCAGCAGCCAAGTAGGAACGGGAGGGCCGGGCACAGATACGCAGTATTTT. This translates into CASSQVGTGGPGTDTQYF. The rearrangement joins TRBV4-3 to TRBJ2-3; 8 bases are shared with TRBD2. Germline trimming cut 1 base from V and 1 base from J; bases unmatched to any gene: 10. Germline V lookup: CDR1 LGHNA, CDR2 YSLEER. The CDR3 is 18 amino acids.

The CDR3 is CATSSRDEQFF. The DNA of the CDR3 is TGTGCCACCAGCAGTCGGGATGAGCAGTTCTTC. The chain uses TRBV15 and TRBJ2-1; unclear D gene. This CDR3 comprises 11 residues. Trimming stripped 3 bases from V and 8 bases from J, with 5 bases between. Germline CDR1 is LNHNV and CDR2 is YYDKDF (reference sequence).

This rearrangement joins TRBV9 to TRBJ1-4; the D gene is possibly TRBD1 (5 bases). V dropped 2 bases and J dropped 5 bases, with 13 bases sitting between them. The CDR3 runs 15 residues. The germline CDR1 and CDR2 sequences are SGDLS and YYNGEE. The CDR3: CASSVGQGENEKLFF. CDR3 nucleotides: TGTGCCAGCAGCGTGGGTCAGGGTGAAAATGAAAAACTGTTTTTT.

This chain joins TRBV5-5 and TRBJ2-7; 10 bases line up with TRBD2. V shed 3 bases, J shed 2 bases, and the junction held 5 bases outside the gene matches. This CDR3 is 15 amino acids long. Germline V gene lookup returns CDR1 SGHKS and CDR2 YYEKEE (reference sequence). As DNA, the CDR3 is TGTGCCAGCAGCTGGATCCTAGCGGGAGCCTACGAGCAGTACTTC. Protein sequence: CASSWILAGAYEQYF.

This rearrangement joins TRBV28 to TRBJ2-5; TRBD2 agrees at 9 bases. J gave up 2 bases and V 3 bases, and 19 bases lay outside the gene matches. This CDR3 region has 20 residues. Germline values: CDR1 MDHEN, CDR2 SYDVKM. This CDR3 reads CASSFGGGRAQPESQETQYF. The CDR3 nucleotides read TGTGCCAGCAGTTTTGGTGGCGGGAGGGCGCAGCCGGAATCACAAGAGACCCAGTACTTC.

The chain combines TRBV6-5 with TRBJ2-7; D is perhaps TRBD1 (5 bases). The CDR3 extends over 13 amino acids. Germline CDR1 is MNHEY and CDR2 is SVGAGI. Trimming stripped 2 bases from V and 6 bases from J, with 11 bases between. The CDR3 DNA reads TGTGCCAGCAGTTACCAGGGTGTCAGCGAGCAGTACTTC. Translated: CASSYQGVSEQYF.

This clone was detected a few times. The V gene is TRBV29-1, the J gene TRBJ2-1; weak D call: TRBD1 (5 bases). The CDR3 loop spans 15 amino acids. Germline V gene lookup returns CDR1 SQVTM and CDR2 ANQGSEA. With 6 bases removed from V and 0 bases from J, the gap between germline ends came to 15 bases. CDR3 protein: CSVESGYGSYNEQFF. CDR3 DNA sequence: TGCAGCGTCGAGTCAGGGTACGGCTCCTACAATGAGCAGTTCTTC.

The J gene is TRBJ2-7, the V gene TRBV9; 7 bases fit TRBD1. The CDR3 is 17 amino acids. With 0 bases clipped from V and 3 bases from J, the junction kept 12 bases outside the gene matches. Germline CDR1 reads SGDLS; CDR2 reads YYNGEE. The CDR3 region is CASSVGGGSGIVYEQYF. In DNA, the CDR3 is TGTGCCAGCAGCGTAGGAGGGGGCTCTGGTATCGTCTACGAGCAGTACTTC.

The chain employs TRBV5-4 and TRBJ2-5; D not resolved. Trimming cost V 5 bases and J 2 bases, with 13 bases left between them. Germline V gives CDR1 SGHNT, CDR2 YYREEE (reference sequence). The CDR3 has 14 residues. Here the CDR3 reads CASSPMTSQETQYF. CDR3 DNA sequence: TGTGCCAGCAGTCCAATGACAAGTCAAGAGACCCAGTACTTC.